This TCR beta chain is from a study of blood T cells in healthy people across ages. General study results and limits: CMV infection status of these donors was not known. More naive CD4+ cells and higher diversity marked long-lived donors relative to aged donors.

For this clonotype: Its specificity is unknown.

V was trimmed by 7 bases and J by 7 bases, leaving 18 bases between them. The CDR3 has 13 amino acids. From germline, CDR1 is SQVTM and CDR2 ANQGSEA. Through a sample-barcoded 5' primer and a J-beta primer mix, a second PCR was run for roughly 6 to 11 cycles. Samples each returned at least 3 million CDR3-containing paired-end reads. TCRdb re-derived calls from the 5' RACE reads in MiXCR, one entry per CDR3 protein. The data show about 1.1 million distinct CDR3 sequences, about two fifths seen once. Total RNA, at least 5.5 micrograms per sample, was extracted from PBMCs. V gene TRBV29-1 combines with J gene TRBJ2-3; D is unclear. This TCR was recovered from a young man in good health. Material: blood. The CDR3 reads CSAGRRSHNTQYF. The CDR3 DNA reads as TGCAGCGCCGGACGGCGATCCCACAATACGCAGTATTTT.